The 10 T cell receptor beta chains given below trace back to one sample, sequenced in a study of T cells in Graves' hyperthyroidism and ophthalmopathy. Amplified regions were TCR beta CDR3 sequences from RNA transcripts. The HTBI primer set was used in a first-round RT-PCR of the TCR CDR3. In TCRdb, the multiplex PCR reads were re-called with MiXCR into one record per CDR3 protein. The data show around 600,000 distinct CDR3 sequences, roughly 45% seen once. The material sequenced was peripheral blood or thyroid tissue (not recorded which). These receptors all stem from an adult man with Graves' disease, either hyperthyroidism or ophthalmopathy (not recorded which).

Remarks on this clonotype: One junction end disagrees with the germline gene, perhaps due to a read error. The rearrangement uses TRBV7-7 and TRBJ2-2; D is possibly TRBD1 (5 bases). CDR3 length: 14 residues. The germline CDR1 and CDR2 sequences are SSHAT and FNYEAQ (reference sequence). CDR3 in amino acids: CASSADIGVGELFF. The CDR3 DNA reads TGTGCTAGCAGCGCAGATATAGGGGTCGGGGAGCTGTTTTTT. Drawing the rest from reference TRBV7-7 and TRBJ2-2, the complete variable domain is GAGVSQSPRYKVTKRGQDVTLRCDPISSHATLYWYQQALGQGPEFLTYFNYEAQPDKSGLPSDRFSAERPEGSISTLTIQRTEQRDSAMYRCASSADIGVGELFFGEGSRLTVL.

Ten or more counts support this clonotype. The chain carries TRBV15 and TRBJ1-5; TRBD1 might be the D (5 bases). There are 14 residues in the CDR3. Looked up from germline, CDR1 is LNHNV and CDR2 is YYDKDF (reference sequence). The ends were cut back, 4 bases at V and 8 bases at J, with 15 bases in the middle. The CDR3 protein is CATSISGPGKPQHF. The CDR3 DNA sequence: TGTGCCACCAGCATTTCAGGGCCCGGGAAGCCCCAGCATTTT. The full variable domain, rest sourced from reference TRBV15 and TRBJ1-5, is DAMVIQNPRYQVTQFGKPVTLSCSQTLNHNVMYWYQQKSSQAPKLLFHYYDKDFNNEADTPDNFQSRRPNTSFCFLDIRSPGLGDTAMYLCATSISGPGKPQHFGDGTRLSIL.

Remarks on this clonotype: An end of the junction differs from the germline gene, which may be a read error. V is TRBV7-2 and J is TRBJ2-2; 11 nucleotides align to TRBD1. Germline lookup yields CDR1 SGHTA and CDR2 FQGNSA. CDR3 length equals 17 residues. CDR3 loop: CASSARTGGANTWELFF. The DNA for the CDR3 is TGTGCCAGCAGCGCGCGGACAGGGGGCGCGAACACCTGGGAGCTGTTTTTT.

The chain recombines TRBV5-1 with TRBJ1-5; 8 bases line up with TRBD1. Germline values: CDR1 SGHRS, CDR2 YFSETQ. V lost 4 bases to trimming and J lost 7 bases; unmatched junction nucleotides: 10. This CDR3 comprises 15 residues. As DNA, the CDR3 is TGCGCCAGCAGCACCACAGGGGGTAGTAACCAGCCCCAGCATTTT. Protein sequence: CASSTTGGSNQPQHF.

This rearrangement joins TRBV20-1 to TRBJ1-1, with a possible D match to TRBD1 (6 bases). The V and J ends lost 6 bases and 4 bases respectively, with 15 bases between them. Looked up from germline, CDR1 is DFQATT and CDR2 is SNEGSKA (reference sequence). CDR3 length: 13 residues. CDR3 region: CSARPTGPTEAFF. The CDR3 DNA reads TGCAGTGCCAGACCAACAGGGCCCACTGAAGCTTTCTTT.

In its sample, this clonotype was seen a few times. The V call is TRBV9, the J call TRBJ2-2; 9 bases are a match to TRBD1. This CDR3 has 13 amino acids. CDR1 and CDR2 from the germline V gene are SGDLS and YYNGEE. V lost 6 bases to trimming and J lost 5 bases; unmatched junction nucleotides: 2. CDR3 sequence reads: CASTTGGTGELFF. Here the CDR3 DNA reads TGTGCCAGCACGACAGGGGGGACCGGGGAGCTGTTTTTT.

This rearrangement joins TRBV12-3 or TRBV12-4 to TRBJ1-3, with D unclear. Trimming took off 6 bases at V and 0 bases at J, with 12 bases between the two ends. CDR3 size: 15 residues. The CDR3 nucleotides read TGTGCCAGCAGCCACGCCGAACCCTCTGGAAACACCATATATTTT. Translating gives CASSHAEPSGNTIYF.

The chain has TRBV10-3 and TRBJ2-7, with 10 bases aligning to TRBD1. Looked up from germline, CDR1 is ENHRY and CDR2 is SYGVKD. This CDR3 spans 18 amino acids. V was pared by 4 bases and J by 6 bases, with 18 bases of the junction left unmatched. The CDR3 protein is CAISGPTGTGVEHLEQYF. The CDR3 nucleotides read TGTGCCATCAGTGGCCCGACCGGGACAGGGGTGGAACATCTCGAGCAGTACTTC.

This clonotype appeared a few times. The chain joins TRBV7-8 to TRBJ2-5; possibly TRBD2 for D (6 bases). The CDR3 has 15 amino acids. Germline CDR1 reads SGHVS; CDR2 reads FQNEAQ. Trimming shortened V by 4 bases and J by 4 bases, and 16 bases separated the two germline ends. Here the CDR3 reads CASSSWSRGGETQYF. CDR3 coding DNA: TGTGCCAGCAGCTCATGGTCAAGGGGAGGAGAGACCCAGTACTTC.

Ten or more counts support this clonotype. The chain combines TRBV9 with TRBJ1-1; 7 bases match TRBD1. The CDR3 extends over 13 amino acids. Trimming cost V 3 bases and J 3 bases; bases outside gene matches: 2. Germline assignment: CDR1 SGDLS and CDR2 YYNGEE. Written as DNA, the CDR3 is TGTGCCAGCAGCGGCACAGGGGACACTGAAGCTTTCTTT. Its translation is CASSGTGDTEAFF.